Shown below are 24 T cell receptor beta chains from a single sample sequenced in a study of T cell responses to AZD1222 COVID-19 vaccine. Some clones are missing from TCRdb's copy, which holds only in-frame ones; the method was immunoSEQ multiplex PCR. This table holds about 180,000 clones, about 86% found once. The source material was peripheral blood, sampled on day 0 of AZD1222 vaccination. The receptors were gathered from an adult in good health.

This chain connects TRBV20-1 to TRBJ1-2; D unresolved. The CDR3 extends over 10 amino acids. CDR1 and CDR2 from the germline V gene are DFQATT and SNEGSKA (reference sequence). V was pared by 4 bases and J by 8 bases, with 8 bases between. This chain's CDR3 is CSAKENGYTF. The CDR3 nucleotides read TGCAGTGCTAAGGAAAACGGCTACACCTTC.

V is TRBV12-3 or TRBV12-4 and J is TRBJ1-1; D remains unclear. The CDR3 loop spans 13 amino acids. The V end lost 6 bases, the J end lost 2 bases, and 10 bases lay between the germline ends. The CDR3 loop is CASSFPDNTEAFF. The CDR3 DNA is TGTGCCAGCAGCTTTCCGGATAACACTGAAGCTTTCTTT.

The gene calls are TRBV5-1 and TRBJ1-2, with a tentative D call TRBD1 (5 bases). This CDR3 is built from 15 residues. The V and J ends lost 0 bases and 5 bases respectively, with 14 bases between them. CDR1 and CDR2 (germline): SGHRS, YFSETQ. The CDR3 spells CASSLETDGGYGYTF. In nucleotides, the CDR3 is TGCGCCAGCAGCTTGGAAACGGACGGGGGATATGGCTACACCTTC.

The rearrangement links TRBV24-1 to TRBJ2-1; D gene unclear. Trimming left V 0 bases short and J 5 bases short, with 4 bases between. The CDR3 spans 13 residues. The germline V gene encodes CDR1 KGHDR and CDR2 SFDVKD. The CDR3 protein is CATSDLDHNEQFF. The CDR3 region has the DNA TGTGCCACCAGTGATTTGGACCACAATGAGCAGTTCTTC.

The CDR3 protein is CASSPGGLYSNQPQHF. DNA of the CDR3: TGTGCCAGCTCACCAGGAGGATTATATAGCAATCAGCCCCAGCATTTT. The chain recombines TRBV18 with TRBJ1-5; D is unresolved. The V gene lost 2 bases and the J gene lost 0 bases, with 11 bases spanning the gap. This CDR3 is built from 16 residues. Germline-derived CDR1 and CDR2 are KGHSH and LQKENI.

The J gene is TRBJ1-1, the V gene TRBV5-4, with D possibly being TRBD1 (6 bases). Deletions cut 5 bases from V and 1 base from J, with 9 bases between. The CDR3 runs to 13 residues. Germline assignment: CDR1 SGHNT and CDR2 YYREEE (reference sequence). The CDR3 here is CASSVDRNTEAFF. DNA of the CDR3: TGTGCCAGCAGTGTGGACAGGAACACTGAAGCTTTCTTT.

The chain has TRBV7-2 and TRBJ2-1; 11 bases agree with TRBD2. The germline V gene has CDR1 SGHTA and CDR2 FQGNSA. The CDR3 runs 15 residues. The trim removed 3 bases at V and 7 bases at J, leaving 5 bases unmatched. CDR3 sequence: CASSFSGGAGNEQFF. DNA for the CDR3: TGTGCCAGCAGCTTTAGCGGGGGGGCCGGAAATGAGCAGTTCTTC.

The gene calls are TRBV11-2 and TRBJ1-5, with D possibly being TRBD1 (5 bases). This CDR3 is 13 amino acids long. The ends were cut back, 0 bases at V and 7 bases at J, with 7 bases in the middle. Germline CDR1 is SGHAT and CDR2 is FQNNGV. The CDR3: CASSLEGDQPQHF. CDR3 DNA sequence: TGTGCCAGCAGCTTAGAAGGGGACCAGCCCCAGCATTTT.

This clone was seen a handful of times. This chain connects TRBV7-3 to TRBJ2-1; possibly TRBD1 for D (6 bases). CDR3 length: 17 amino acids. CDR1 is SGHTA and CDR2 is FQGTGA in the germline V gene. V lost 0 bases and J lost 0, with 12 bases in between. The CDR3 region is CASSLTGDTFSYNEQFF. DNA for the CDR3: TGTGCCAGCAGCTTAACGGGGGACACCTTCTCCTACAATGAGCAGTTCTTC. The full variable domain, with the rest looked up from reference TRBV7-3 and TRBJ2-1, is GAGVSQTPSNKVTEKGKYVELRCDPISGHTALYWYRQSLGQGPEFLIYFQGTGAADDSGLPNDRFFAVRPEGSVSTLKIQRTERGDSAVYLCASSLTGDTFSYNEQFFGPGTRLTVL.

The chain recombines TRBV4-3 with TRBJ1-4; D call uncertain. This CDR3 spans 13 amino acids. Trimming pared 6 bases from V and 8 bases from J, leaving 13 bases between. Germline values: CDR1 LGHNA, CDR2 YSLEER. CDR3 sequence (DNA): TGCGCCAGCAGTCCCTTGGTAGCCGAAAAACTGTTTTTT. Its protein is CASSPLVAEKLFF.

The chain uses TRBV28 and TRBJ2-7; D gene uncertain. The CDR3 has 12 amino acids. CDR1 is MDHEN, CDR2 SYDVKM, per germline. V was trimmed by 5 bases and J by 2 bases, leaving 7 bases between them. This CDR3 is CASSAFTYEQYF. CDR3 nucleotide sequence: TGTGCCAGCAGTGCCTTCACCTACGAGCAGTACTTC. Supplemented by reference TRBV28 and TRBJ2-7, the full variable domain reads DVKVTQSSRYLVKRTGEKVFLECVQDMDHENMFWYRQDPGLGLRLIYFSYDVKMKEKGDIPEGYSVSREKKERFSLILESASTNQTSMYLCASSAFTYEQYFGPGTRLTVT.

This chain links TRBV2 with TRBJ2-5; D unresolved. Germline-derived CDR1 and CDR2 are SNHLY and FYNNEI. Trimming shortened V by 8 bases and J by 3 bases, and 7 bases separated the two germline ends. CDR3 length equals 11 residues. DNA of the CDR3: TGTGCCAGCCGGGCGGAAGAGACCCAGTACTTC. Translated: CASRAEETQYF.

This clone was seen only once. The V and J genes are TRBV6-1 and TRBJ1-6, with D hard to call. Germline V gives CDR1 MNHNS, CDR2 SASEGT. V lost 2 bases to trimming and J lost 0 bases, with 8 bases between them. The CDR3 totals 16 residues. The DNA of the CDR3 is TGTGCCAGCAGTGAATTGGTGAGCTCCTATAATTCACCCCTCCACTTT. This translates into CASSELVSSYNSPLHF.

The rearrangement links TRBV10-2 to TRBJ2-7; D gene ambiguous. The V gene lost 3 bases and the J gene lost 3 bases, with 12 bases spanning the gap. The CDR3 has 14 amino acids. Germline CDR1 reads WSHSY; CDR2 reads SAAADI. DNA of the CDR3: TGCGCCAGCAGTGAAGGGCGGTGGGGCTACGAGCAGTACTTC. The encoded protein is CASSEGRWGYEQYF.

CDR3 coding DNA: TGTGCCAGCAGTGAAGCACGGAGCGAAAAACTGTTTTTT. This gives the protein CASSEARSEKLFF. The chain is built from TRBV6-1 and TRBJ1-4; no clear D. This CDR3 region has 13 residues. Trimming left V 0 bases short and J 8 bases short, with 7 bases between. The V gene's germline CDR1 is MNHNS and CDR2 SASEGT.

The chain uses TRBV2 and TRBJ2-1, with TRBD2 matching 8 bases. Germline CDR1 and CDR2: SNHLY and FYNNEI. The length of the CDR3 is 15 residues. After removal of 6 bases from V and 6 bases from J, the junction contained 10 bases not matched to a gene. Here the CDR3 DNA reads TGTGCCAGCAGATCGACTAGCGTGGGCTTCAATGAGCAGTTCTTC. Residues: CASRSTSVGFNEQFF. The full variable domain, in which reference TRBV2 and TRBJ2-1 provide the parts outside the CDR3, is EPEVTQTPSHQVTQMGQEVILRCVPISNHLYFYWYRQILGQKVEFLVSFYNNEISEKSEIFDDQFSVERPDGSNFTLKIRSTKLEDSAMYFCASRSTSVGFNEQFFGPGTRLTVL.

This chain links TRBV9 with TRBJ1-2; TRBD1 matches at 8 bases. Trimming at V came to 3 bases and at J to 8 bases, leaving 3 bases not matched to a gene. The CDR3 runs to 12 residues. CDR1 is SGDLS, CDR2 YYNGEE, per germline. The CDR3 is CASSGTGTGYTF. The CDR3 nucleotides read TGTGCCAGCAGCGGGACAGGGACCGGCTACACCTTC.

As regards this clone: One end of the junction is discordant with germline, which a read error may explain. The V and J genes are TRBV28 and TRBJ2-5, with 10 bases identical to TRBD1. The CDR3 runs to 16 residues. Germline lookup yields CDR1 MDHEN and CDR2 SYDVKM. The chain's CDR3 is CASLTPGQGYQETQYF. The DNA of the CDR3 is TGTGCCAGCCTTACCCCGGGACAGGGGTACCAGGAGACCCAGTACTTC.

The J gene is TRBJ2-2, the V gene TRBV24-1; D unclear. Germline V gene lookup returns CDR1 KGHDR and CDR2 SFDVKD. The germline V and J ends were trimmed by 4 bases and 3 bases, with 2 bases remaining between them. The CDR3 spans 12 residues. The chain's CDR3 is CATSDYTGELFF. CDR3 sequence (DNA): TGTGCCACCAGTGACTACACCGGGGAGCTGTTTTTT.

The V gene is TRBV5-1, the J gene TRBJ2-7, with 7 bases matching TRBD2. This CDR3 contains 16 residues. Germline assignment: CDR1 SGHRS and CDR2 YFSETQ. V trimming: 0 bases; J trimming: 5 bases; junction bases outside the gene matches: 11. CDR3 DNA: TGCGCCAGCAGCTTGGTACGGGCAGAAGGGACTAACGAGCAGTACTTC. This sequence encodes CASSLVRAEGTNEQYF.

The V gene is TRBV6-1, the J gene TRBJ2-7, with D perhaps matching TRBD1 (5 bases). Between the trimmed V and J ends, which lost 1 base and 3 bases, there was a span of 13 bases. Germline V CDR1 and CDR2: MNHNS, SASEGT. This CDR3 has 15 amino acids. The CDR3 DNA follows: TGTGCCAGCAGTGAAGTAGGAGCAGGGCACTACGAGCAGTACTTC. It is translated as CASSEVGAGHYEQYF.

The chain carries TRBV28 and TRBJ1-2; no firm D call. The germline V gene encodes CDR1 MDHEN and CDR2 SYDVKM. The CDR3 runs 14 residues. V was trimmed by 2 bases and J by 0 bases, leaving 7 bases between them. The CDR3 protein is CASSLTSANYGYTF. Written as DNA, the CDR3 is TGTGCCAGCAGTTTAACCAGTGCTAACTATGGCTACACCTTC.

The chain uses TRBV7-8 and TRBJ2-7, with 7 bases matching TRBD1. Trimming took 5 bases from V and 1 from J; bases not matched to a gene: 5. CDR1 is SGHVS, CDR2 FQNEAQ, per germline. The CDR3 is 14 residues long. The CDR3 nucleotides read TGTGCCAGCAGCCGGGCAGGGGGTTCCTACGAGCAGTACTTC. Translated: CASSRAGGSYEQYF.

This chain joins TRBV5-4 and TRBJ1-2, with 7 bases aligning to TRBD1. The junction had 4 bases not matched to a gene; V was cut back by 0 bases and J by 2 bases. This CDR3 contains 15 residues. From germline, CDR1 is SGHNT and CDR2 YYREEE (reference sequence). The CDR3 is CASSLVGGQNYGYTF. In DNA, the CDR3 is TGTGCCAGCAGCTTGGTGGGGGGACAGAACTATGGCTACACCTTC.